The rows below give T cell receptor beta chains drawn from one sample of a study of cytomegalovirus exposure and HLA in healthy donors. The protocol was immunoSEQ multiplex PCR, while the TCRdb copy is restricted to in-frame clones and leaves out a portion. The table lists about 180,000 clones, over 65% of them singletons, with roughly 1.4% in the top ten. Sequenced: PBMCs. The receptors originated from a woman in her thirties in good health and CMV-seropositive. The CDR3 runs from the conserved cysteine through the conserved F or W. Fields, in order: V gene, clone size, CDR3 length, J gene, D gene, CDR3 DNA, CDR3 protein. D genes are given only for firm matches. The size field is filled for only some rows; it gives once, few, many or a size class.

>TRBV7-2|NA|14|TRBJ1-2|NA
TGTGCCAGCAGCTTAGAGGCAGGGTCCTATGGCTACACCTTC
CASSLEAGSYGYTF
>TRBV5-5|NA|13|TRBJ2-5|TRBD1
TGTGCCAGCAGCCCCACAGGGGTGGAGACCCAGTACTTC
CASSPTGVETQYF
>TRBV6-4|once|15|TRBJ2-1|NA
TGTGCCAGCAGTCCCTCAGCGGCCCTCTACAATGAGCAGTTCTTC
CASSPSAALYNEQFF
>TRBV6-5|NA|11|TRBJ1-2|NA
TGTGCCAGCAGGCAGGGTACTGGCTACACCTTC
CASRQGTGYTF
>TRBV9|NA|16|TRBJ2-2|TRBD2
TGTGCCAGCAGCGCCGGGACTAGCGGGAGGCTAGTAGAGCTGTTTTTT
CASSAGTSGRLVELFF
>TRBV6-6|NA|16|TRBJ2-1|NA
TGTGCCAGCAGCCAACGTCGATTGACAGGCTCGGATGAGCAGTTCTTC
CASSQRRLTGSDEQFF
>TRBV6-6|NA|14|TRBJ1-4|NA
TGTGCCAGCAGTTACTCGTCCGGGAATGAAAAACTGTTTTTT
CASSYSSGNEKLFF
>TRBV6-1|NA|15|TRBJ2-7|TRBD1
TGTGCCAGCAGCCTATGGGGCACAGGGGACTACGAGCAGTACTTC
CASSLWGTGDYEQYF
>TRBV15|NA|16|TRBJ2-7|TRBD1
TGTGCCACCAGCAGAGATCAGGGGGCCCTCTCCTACGAGCAGTACTTC
CATSRDQGALSYEQYF
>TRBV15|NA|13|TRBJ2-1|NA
TGTGCCACCACCCGGAGGGACTACAATGAGCAGTTCTTC
CATTRRDYNEQFF
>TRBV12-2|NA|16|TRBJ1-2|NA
TGTGCAAGTCGCTTAGCAACTACCGCCCGTAACTATGGCTACACCTTC
CASRLATTARNYGYTF
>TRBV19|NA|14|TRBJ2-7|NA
TGTGCCAGTAGTTACAGGGATTTCCCCTACGAGCAGTACTTC
CASSYRDFPYEQYF
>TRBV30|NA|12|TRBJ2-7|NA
TGTGCCTGGAGTCCCCAGGCCTACGAGCAGTACTTC
CAWSPQAYEQYF